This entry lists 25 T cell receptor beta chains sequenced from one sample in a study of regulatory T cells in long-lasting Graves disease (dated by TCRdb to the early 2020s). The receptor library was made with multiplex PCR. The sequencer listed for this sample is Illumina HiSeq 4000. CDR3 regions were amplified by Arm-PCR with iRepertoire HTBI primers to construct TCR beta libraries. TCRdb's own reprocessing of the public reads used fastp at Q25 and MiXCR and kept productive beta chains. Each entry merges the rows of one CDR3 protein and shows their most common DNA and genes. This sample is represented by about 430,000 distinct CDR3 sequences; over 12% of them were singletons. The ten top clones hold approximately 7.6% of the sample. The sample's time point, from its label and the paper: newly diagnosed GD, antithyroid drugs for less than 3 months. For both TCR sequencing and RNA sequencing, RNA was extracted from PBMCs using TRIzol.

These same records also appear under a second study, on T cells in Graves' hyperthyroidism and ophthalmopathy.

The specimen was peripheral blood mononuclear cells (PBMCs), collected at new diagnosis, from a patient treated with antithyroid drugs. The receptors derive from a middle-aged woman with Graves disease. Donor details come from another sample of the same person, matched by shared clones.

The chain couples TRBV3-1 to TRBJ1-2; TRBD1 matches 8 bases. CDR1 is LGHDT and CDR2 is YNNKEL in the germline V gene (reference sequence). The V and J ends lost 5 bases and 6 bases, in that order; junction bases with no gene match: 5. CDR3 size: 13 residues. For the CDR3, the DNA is TGTGCCAGCAGCTCGGGACAGGAAGATGGCTACACCTTC. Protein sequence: CASSSGQEDGYTF.

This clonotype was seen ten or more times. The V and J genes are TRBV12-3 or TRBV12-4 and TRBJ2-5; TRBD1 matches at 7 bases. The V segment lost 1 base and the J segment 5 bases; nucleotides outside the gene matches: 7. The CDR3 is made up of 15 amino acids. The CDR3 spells CASSLGGQFQETQYF. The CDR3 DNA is TGTGCCAGCAGTTTAGGGGGACAGTTCCAGGAGACCCAGTACTTC.

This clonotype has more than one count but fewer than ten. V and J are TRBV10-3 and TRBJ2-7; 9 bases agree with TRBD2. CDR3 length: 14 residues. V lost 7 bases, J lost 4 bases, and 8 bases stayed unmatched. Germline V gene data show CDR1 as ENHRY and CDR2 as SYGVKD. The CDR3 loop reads CAITKTSGGYEQYF. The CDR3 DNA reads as TGTGCCATCACCAAGACTAGCGGTGGGTACGAGCAGTACTTC.

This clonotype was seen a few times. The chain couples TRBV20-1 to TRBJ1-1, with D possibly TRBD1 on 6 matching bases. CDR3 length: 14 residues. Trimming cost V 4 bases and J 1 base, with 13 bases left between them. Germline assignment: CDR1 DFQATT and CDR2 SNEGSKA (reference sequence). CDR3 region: CSAIPTGKNTEAFF. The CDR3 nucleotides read TGCAGTGCTATTCCCACAGGGAAGAACACTGAAGCTTTCTTT.

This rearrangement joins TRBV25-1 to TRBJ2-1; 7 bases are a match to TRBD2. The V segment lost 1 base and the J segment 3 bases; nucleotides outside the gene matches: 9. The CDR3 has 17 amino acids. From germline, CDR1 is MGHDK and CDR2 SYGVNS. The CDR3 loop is CASSELLAVTGYNEQFF. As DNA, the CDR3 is TGTGCCAGCAGTGAATTGCTAGCGGTTACAGGCTACAATGAGCAGTTCTTC.

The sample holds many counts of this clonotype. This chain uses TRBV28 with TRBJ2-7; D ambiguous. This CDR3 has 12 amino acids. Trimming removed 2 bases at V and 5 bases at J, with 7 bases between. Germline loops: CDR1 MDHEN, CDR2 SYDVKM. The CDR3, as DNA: TGTGCCAGCAGTTTAATGTCCGACGAGCAGTACTTC. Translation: CASSLMSDEQYF.

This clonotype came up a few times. The CDR3 here is CASSIYYNEQFF. The CDR3 bases are TGTGCCAGCTCTATATACTACAATGAGCAGTTCTTC. The chain employs TRBV6-2 or TRBV6-3 and TRBJ2-1; D gene unclear. This CDR3 contains 12 residues. Germline V gene lookup returns CDR1 MNHEY and CDR2 SVGEGT. V was pared by 8 bases and J by 3 bases, with 8 bases between.

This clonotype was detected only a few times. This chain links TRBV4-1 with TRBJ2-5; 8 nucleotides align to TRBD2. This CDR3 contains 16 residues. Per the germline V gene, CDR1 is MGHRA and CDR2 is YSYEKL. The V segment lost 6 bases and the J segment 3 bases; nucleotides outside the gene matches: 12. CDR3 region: CASSISGGSGKETQYF. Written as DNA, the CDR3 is TGCGCCAGCAGTATCTCCGGGGGTAGCGGGAAAGAGACCCAGTACTTC.

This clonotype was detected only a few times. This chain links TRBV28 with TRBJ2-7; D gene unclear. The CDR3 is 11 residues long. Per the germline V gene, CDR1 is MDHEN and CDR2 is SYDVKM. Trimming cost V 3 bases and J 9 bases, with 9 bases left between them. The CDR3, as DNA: TGTGCCAGCAGTTTGCAAGGGCGGCAGTACTTC. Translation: CASSLQGRQYF.

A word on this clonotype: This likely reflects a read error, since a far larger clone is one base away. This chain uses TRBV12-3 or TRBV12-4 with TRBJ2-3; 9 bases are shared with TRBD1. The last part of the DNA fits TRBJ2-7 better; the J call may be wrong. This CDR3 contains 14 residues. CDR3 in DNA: TGTGCCAGAAGCAGGTCACAGGGGGCGGGAGAGCAGTACTTC. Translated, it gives CARSRSQGAGEQYF.

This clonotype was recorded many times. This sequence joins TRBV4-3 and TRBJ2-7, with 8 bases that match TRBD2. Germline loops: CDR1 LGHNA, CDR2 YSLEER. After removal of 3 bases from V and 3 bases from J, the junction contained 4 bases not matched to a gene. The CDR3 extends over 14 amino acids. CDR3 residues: CASSQAGGIYEQYF. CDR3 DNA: TGCGCCAGCAGCCAGGCGGGAGGTATCTACGAGCAGTACTTC.

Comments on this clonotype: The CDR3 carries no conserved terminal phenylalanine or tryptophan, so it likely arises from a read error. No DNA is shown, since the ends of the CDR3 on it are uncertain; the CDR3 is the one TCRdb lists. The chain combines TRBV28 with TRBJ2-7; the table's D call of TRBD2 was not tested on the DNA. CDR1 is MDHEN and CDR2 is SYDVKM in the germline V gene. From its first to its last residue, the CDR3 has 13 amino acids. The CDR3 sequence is CASSLIAGGTTTA.

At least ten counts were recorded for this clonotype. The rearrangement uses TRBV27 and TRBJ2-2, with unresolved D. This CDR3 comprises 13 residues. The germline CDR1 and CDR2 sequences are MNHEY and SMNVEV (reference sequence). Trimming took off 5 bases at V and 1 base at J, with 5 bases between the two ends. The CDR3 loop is CASSNRNTGELFF. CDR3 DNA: TGTGCCAGCAGTAACAGGAACACCGGGGAGCTGTTTTTT.

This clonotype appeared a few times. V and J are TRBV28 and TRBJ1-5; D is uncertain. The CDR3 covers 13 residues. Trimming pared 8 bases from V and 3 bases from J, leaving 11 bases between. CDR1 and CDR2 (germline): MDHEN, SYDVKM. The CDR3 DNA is TGTGCCAGCCAAGGGATATACAATCAGCCCCAGCATTTT. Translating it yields CASQGIYNQPQHF.

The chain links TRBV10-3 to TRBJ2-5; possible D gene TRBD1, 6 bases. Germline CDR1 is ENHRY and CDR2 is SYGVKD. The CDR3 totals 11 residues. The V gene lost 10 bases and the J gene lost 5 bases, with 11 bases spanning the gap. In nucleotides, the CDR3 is TGTGCCACCAGGGGCCCGGAGACCCAGTACTTC. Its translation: CATRGPETQYF.

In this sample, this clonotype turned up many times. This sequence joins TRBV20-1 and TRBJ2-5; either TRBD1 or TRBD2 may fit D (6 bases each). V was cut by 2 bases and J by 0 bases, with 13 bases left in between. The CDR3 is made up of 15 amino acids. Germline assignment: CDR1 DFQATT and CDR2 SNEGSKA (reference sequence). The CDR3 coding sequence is TGCAGTGCTAGATCTGGAGGGGGGTACCAAGAGACCCAGTACTTC. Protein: CSARSGGGYQETQYF.

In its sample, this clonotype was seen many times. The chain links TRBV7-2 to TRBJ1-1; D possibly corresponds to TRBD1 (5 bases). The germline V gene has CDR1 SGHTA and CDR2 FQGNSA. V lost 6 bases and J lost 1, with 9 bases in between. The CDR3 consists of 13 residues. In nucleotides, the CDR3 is TGTGCCAGCAGACTGACAGAGAACACTGAAGCTTTCTTT. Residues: CASRLTENTEAFF.

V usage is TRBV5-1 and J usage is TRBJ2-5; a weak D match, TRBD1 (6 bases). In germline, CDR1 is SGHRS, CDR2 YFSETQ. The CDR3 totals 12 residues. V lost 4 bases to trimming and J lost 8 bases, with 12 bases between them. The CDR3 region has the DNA TGCGCCAGCAGCGACAACAGGGAAACCCAGTACTTC. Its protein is CASSDNRETQYF.

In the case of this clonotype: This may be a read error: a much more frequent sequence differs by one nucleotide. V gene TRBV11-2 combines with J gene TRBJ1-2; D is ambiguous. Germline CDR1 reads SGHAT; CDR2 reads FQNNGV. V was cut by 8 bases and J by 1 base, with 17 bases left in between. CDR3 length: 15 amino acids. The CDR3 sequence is CASGQLGGVNYGYTF. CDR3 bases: TGTGCCAGCGGCCAACTTGGCGGGGTTAACTATGGCTACACCTTC.

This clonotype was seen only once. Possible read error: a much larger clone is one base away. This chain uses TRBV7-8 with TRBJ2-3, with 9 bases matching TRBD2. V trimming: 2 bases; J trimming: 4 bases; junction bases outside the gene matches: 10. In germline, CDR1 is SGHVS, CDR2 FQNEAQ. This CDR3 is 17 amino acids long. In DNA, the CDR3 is TGTGCCAGCAGCTTACTAGCGGGAAGGGTTTGGGCAGATACGCAGTATTTT. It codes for CASSLLAGRVWADTQYF.

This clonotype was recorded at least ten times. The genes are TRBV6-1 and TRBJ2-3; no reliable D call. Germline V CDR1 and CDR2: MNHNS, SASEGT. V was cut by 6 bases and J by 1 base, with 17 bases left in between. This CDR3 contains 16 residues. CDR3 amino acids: CASRLNDRVGTDTQYF. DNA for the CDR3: TGTGCCAGCAGACTGAATGATAGGGTCGGCACAGATACGCAGTATTTT.

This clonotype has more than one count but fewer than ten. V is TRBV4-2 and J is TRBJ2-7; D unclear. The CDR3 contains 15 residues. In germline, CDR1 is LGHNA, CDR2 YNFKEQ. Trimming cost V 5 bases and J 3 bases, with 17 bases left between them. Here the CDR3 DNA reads TGTGCCAGCAGCACCCGTGTGGGCGAGCACTACGAGCAGTACTTC. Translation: CASSTRVGEHYEQYF.

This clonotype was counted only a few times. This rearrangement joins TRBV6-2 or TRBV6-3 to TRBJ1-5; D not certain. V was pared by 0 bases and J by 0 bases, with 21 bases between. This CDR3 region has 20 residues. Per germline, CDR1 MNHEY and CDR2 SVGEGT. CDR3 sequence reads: CASSYSATTLDPYSNQPQHF. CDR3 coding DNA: TGTGCCAGCAGTTACTCTGCTACCACTCTCGACCCGTATAGCAATCAGCCCCAGCATTTT.

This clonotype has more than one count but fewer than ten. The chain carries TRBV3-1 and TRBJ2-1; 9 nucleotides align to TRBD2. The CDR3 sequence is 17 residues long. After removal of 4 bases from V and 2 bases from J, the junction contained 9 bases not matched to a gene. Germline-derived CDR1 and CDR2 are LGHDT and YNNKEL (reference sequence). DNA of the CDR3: TGTGCCAGCAGCCGAAGTGATAGCGGGAGAGCCTACAATGAGCAGTTCTTC. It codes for CASSRSDSGRAYNEQFF.

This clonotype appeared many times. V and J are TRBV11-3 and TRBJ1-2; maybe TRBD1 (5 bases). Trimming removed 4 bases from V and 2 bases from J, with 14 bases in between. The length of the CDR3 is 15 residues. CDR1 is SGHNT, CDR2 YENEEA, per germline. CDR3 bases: TGTGCCAGCAGCTCAAGGGCAGGGAAAAACTATGGCTACACCTTC. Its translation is CASSSRAGKNYGYTF.